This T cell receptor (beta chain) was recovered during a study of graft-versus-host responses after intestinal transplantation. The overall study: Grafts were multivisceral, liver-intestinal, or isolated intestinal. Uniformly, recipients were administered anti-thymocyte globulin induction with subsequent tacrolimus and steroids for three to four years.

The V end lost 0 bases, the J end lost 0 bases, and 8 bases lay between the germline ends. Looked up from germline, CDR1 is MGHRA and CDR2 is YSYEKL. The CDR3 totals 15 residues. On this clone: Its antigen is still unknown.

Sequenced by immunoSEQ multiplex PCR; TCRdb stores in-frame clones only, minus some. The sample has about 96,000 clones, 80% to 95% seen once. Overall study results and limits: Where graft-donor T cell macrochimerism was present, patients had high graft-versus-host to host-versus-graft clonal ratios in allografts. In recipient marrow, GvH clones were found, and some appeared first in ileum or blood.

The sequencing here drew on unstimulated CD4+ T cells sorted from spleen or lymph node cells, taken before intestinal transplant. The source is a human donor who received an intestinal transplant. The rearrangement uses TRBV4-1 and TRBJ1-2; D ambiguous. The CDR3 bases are TGCGCCAGCAGCCAAGATCCTACCTCTAACTATGGCTACACCTTC. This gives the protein CASSQDPTSNYGYTF.